The source of this T cell receptor (beta chain) is a study of T-cell reconstitution after alpha-beta-depleted transplantation in children. V was pared by 0 bases and J by 9 bases, with 11 bases between. The CDR3 has 14 amino acids. Germline loops: CDR1 KGHDR, CDR2 SFDVKD. This clonotype occurred many times. TCRbeta library preparation incorporated unique molecular identifiers. TCRdb processed the PCR reads anew with MiXCR; each CDR3 protein has one entry. The sample holds 220,000 or so distinct CDR3 sequences, 8.2% seen once. The source of this sequence is a male patient under 18 who had a stem cell transplant for acute lymphoblastic leukemia, so the T cells may come from the graft donor. The sequencing here drew on PBMCs, mostly from graft donor cells, taken 180 days after TCRalphabeta/CD19-depleted stem cell transplant. V gene TRBV24-1 combines with J gene TRBJ2-1; tentatively, D is TRBD1 or TRBD2 (6 bases each). The CDR3 nucleotides are TGTGCCACCAGTGATTTGGACAGGCGGGGTGAGCAGTTCTTC. Residues: CATSDLDRRGEQFF.